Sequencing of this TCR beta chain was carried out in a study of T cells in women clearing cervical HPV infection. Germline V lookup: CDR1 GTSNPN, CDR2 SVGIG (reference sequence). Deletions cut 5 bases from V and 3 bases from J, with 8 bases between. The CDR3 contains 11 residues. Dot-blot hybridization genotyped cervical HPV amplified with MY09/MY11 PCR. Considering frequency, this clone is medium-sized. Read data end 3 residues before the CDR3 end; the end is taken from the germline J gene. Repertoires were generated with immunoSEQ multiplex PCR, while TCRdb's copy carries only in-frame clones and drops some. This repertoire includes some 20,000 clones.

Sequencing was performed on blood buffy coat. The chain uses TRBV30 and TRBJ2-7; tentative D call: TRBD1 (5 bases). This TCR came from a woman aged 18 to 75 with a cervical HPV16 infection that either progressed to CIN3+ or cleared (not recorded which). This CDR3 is CAWGHFYEQYF. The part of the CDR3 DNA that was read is TGTGCCTGGGGACACTTCTACGAG.